The text below deals with one TCR beta chain. This record comes from a study of low-dose radiotherapy and immunotherapy resistance in tumors. Gene-specific TRAV and TRBV primers were used for first-strand cDNA, covering alpha and beta chains. A roughly 22-cycle PCR with a constant-region primer and V-primer adapter amplified TCRs. One entry per CDR3 protein results from TCRdb running MiXCR on the reads. The repertoire holds fewer than 6,500 distinct CDR3 sequences, with approximately 80% as singletons. The length of the CDR3 is 16 residues. The germline CDR1 and CDR2 sequences are DFQATT and SNEGSKA (reference sequence). V lost 0 bases, J lost 1 base, and 2 bases stayed unmatched.

V usage is TRBV20-1 and J usage is TRBJ2-7, with TRBD2 matching over 14 bases. The sequence was obtained from a human donor with advanced metastatic prostate, ovarian, gallbladder or colorectal cancer (not recorded which). This table probably holds off-target reads from a library built for another chain. CDR3 protein: CSARDGLAGGSYEQYF. As DNA, the CDR3 is TGCAGTGCTAGAGATGGACTAGCGGGGGGATCCTACGAGCAGTACTTC.